These 26 T cell receptor beta chains originate from one sample sequenced in a study of shared clonotypes between healthy human individuals (dated by TCRdb to the early 2020s). For the CD8 naive samples, CD45RO-negative cells were positively selected for CCR7, yielding a CD45RA+CCR7+ population from which TemRA cells were excluded. Receptor libraries were prepared by the immunoSEQ multiplex PCR assay. The source is immuneACCESS, and TCRdb retained only in-frame sequences with V and J called. Part of the clones is not carried over; for the studies checked, unresolved V genes explain less than half of this, and the remainder is unexplained. This sample is represented by about 2 million clones; around 96% of them were singletons. The ten largest clones represent 0.85% to 1.2% of the sample. Sample: naive CD8+ T cells sorted from blood. According to the study, the label for this sample's cell subset or site signals: CD45RA+CCR7+. These receptor sequences come from a man between 18 and 35 years old in good health.

CDR3 DNA: TGCGCCAGCAGCCCACTAGCGGGGCACACCGGGGAGCTGTTTTTT. Translated: CASSPLAGHTGELFF. V is TRBV4-1 and J is TRBJ2-2, with TRBD2 matching 10 bases. Germline assignment: CDR1 MGHRA and CDR2 YSYEKL. This CDR3 spans 15 amino acids. V lost 4 bases, J lost 3 bases, and 2 bases stayed unmatched.

The chain is built from TRBV2 and TRBJ1-2; 7 bases fit TRBD1. The V segment lost 10 bases and the J segment 4 bases; nucleotides outside the gene matches: 9. Per the germline V gene, CDR1 is SNHLY and CDR2 is FYNNEI. This CDR3 is built from 13 residues. The CDR3 protein is CATFTGEGYGYTF. DNA of the CDR3: TGTGCCACATTCACAGGGGAAGGCTATGGCTACACCTTC.

The rearrangement joins TRBV5-6 to TRBJ1-1, with D uncertain. CDR1 and CDR2 from the germline V gene are SGHDT and YYEEEE. V lost 3 bases and J lost 6, with 9 bases in between. There are 12 residues in the CDR3. The CDR3 sequence: CASSSAGPEAFF. The CDR3 DNA reads as TGTGCCAGCAGCTCGGCCGGCCCTGAAGCTTTCTTT.

In the case of this clone: Other DNA sequences in this sample translate to the same CDR3. The chain carries TRBV5-1 and TRBJ1-3, with TRBD1 matching over 7 bases. The CDR3 contains 15 residues. Germline loops: CDR1 SGHRS, CDR2 YFSETQ. V lost 0 bases to trimming and J lost 1 base; unmatched junction nucleotides: 1. The CDR3 protein is CASSLEGASGNTIYF. The CDR3, as DNA: TGCGCCAGCAGCTTGGAGGGGGCGTCTGGAAACACCATATATTTT. The full variable domain, its missing parts supplied by reference TRBV5-1 and TRBJ1-3, is KAGVTQTPRYLIKTRGQQVTLSCSPISGHRSVSWYQQTPGQGLQFLFEYFSETQRNKGNFPGRFSGRQFSNSRSEMNVSTLELGDSALYLCASSLEGASGNTIYFGEGSWLTVV.

In DNA form, the CDR3 reads TGTGCCAGCAGCCCTACCCGGGAAGGCCAAGAGACCCAGTACTTC. Amino acid sequence: CASSPTREGQETQYF. The V call is TRBV6-5, the J call TRBJ2-5; the D gene is possibly TRBD2 (5 bases). The CDR3 extends over 15 amino acids. Deletions cut 6 bases from V and 1 base from J, with 15 bases between. Germline V gene lookup returns CDR1 MNHEY and CDR2 SVGAGI.

The rearrangement links TRBV19 to TRBJ2-7, with 10 bases fitting TRBD1. The CDR3 runs to 14 residues. Germline V gives CDR1 LNHDA, CDR2 SQIVND (reference sequence). J gave up 6 bases and V 4 bases, and 6 bases lay outside the gene matches. CDR3 DNA sequence: TGTGCCAGTAGTACCGGGACAGGGGAAACCGAGCAGTACTTC. Its translation is CASSTGTGETEQYF.

The chain joins TRBV10-3 to TRBJ1-1; the match to TRBD1 covers 9 bases. The junction had 6 bases not matched to a gene; V was cut back by 3 bases and J by 10 bases. In germline, CDR1 is ENHRY, CDR2 SYGVKD. This CDR3 has 13 amino acids. CDR3 sequence: CAISEGTGYGAFF. The CDR3 DNA reads as TGTGCCATCAGTGAAGGGACAGGGTATGGAGCTTTCTTT.

This chain connects TRBV6-9 to TRBJ2-7; D unclear. V shed 0 bases and J shed 2 bases, with 17 bases lying between them. This CDR3 spans 17 amino acids. Germline CDR1 is MNHGY and CDR2 is SVAAGI. The CDR3 DNA sequence: TGTGCCAGCAGTTATTCGAGGAACGGTGCGGCAACCTACGAGCAGTACTTC. This gives the protein CASSYSRNGAATYEQYF.

The rearrangement links TRBV6-5 to TRBJ2-2; no definite D call. V shed 4 bases and J shed 3 bases, with 9 bases lying between them. CDR3 size: 14 residues. CDR1 and CDR2 from the germline V gene are MNHEY and SVGAGI. The CDR3 sequence is CASSWGRDTGELFF. CDR3 bases: TGTGCCAGCAGTTGGGGTAGGGACACCGGGGAGCTGTTTTTT.

V gene TRBV28 combines with J gene TRBJ1-2, with 9 nucleotides matching TRBD1. The CDR3 is 17 residues long. Germline V gives CDR1 MDHEN, CDR2 SYDVKM. V gave up 2 bases and J gave up 4 bases; unmatched junction bases: 11. The CDR3 is CASSLVPGQGSAYGYTF. Written as DNA, the CDR3 is TGTGCCAGCAGTTTAGTGCCGGGACAGGGCTCGGCCTATGGCTACACCTTC.

Turning to this clone: Since the CDR3 does not end with the conserved phenylalanine or tryptophan, this likely comes from a read error. The rearrangement uses TRBV13 and TRBJ2-7, with 9 bases that match TRBD1. V was pared by 6 bases and J by 0 bases, with 6 bases of the junction left unmatched. The CDR3 contains 15 residues. Germline values: CDR1 PRHDT, CDR2 FYEKMQ (reference sequence). CDR3 coding DNA: TGTGCCAGCAGTCCAAGGACAGGGGACTCCTACGAGCAGTACCTC. It codes for CASSPRTGDSYEQYL.

The chain carries TRBV6-1 and TRBJ2-7, with TRBD2 as a possible D gene (6 bases). V lost 5 bases and J lost 3, with 17 bases in between. In germline, CDR1 is MNHNS, CDR2 SASEGT. The CDR3 is made up of 15 amino acids. CDR3: CASSPSLGLGYEQYF. The CDR3 DNA sequence: TGTGCCAGCAGTCCAAGTTTGGGACTTGGCTACGAGCAGTACTTC.

The chain carries TRBV19 and TRBJ2-5, with TRBD1 matching over 9 bases. The CDR3 is made up of 17 amino acids. Trimming cost V 0 bases and J 5 bases; bases outside gene matches: 10. Germline V gene sequence: CDR1 LNHDA, CDR2 SQIVND (reference sequence). Written as DNA, the CDR3 is TGTGCCAGTAGTATAGATGCCGGGACAGGGTTATACGAGACCCAGTACTTC. This translates into CASSIDAGTGLYETQYF.

The genes are TRBV13 and TRBJ1-1; D is possibly TRBD1 (5 bases). The CDR3 covers 15 residues. In germline, CDR1 is PRHDT, CDR2 FYEKMQ (reference sequence). V lost 0 bases and J 5 bases, leaving 13 bases between the germline ends. CDR3 loop: CASSLGGPQGTEAFF. The CDR3 bases are TGTGCCAGCAGCTTAGGCGGGCCCCAGGGAACTGAAGCTTTCTTT.

The rearrangement joins TRBV21-1 to TRBJ2-5; the table's D call, TRBD2, has no DNA check behind it. TRBV21-1 is assigned pseudogene status. The CDR3 is made up of 16 amino acids. CDR3 region: CASSKVLDPYQETQYF. For the CDR3, the DNA is TGTGCCAGCAGCAAAGTCCTAGACCCGTACCAAGAGACCCAGTACTTC.

The V and J genes are TRBV7-3 and TRBJ2-2, with D perhaps TRBD2 (7 bases). The germline V and J ends were trimmed by 3 bases and 6 bases, with 14 bases remaining between them. Per germline, CDR1 SGHTA and CDR2 FQGTGA. CDR3 size: 15 residues. The CDR3 bases are TGTGCCAGCAGCTTTAGGGGGGGTAGCCCCGGGGAGCTGTTTTTT. Amino acid sequence: CASSFRGGSPGELFF.

In the case of this clone: At one end, the junction sequence differs from germline, possibly due to a read error. The J gene is TRBJ2-5, the V gene TRBV7-7, with 10 nucleotides matching TRBD1. Germline CDR1 reads SSHAT; CDR2 reads FNYEAQ (reference sequence). CDR3 length: 16 residues. CDR3 amino acids: CASSFTGQGVQETQYF. CDR3 coding DNA: TGTGCTAGCAGTTTTACCGGACAGGGGGTACAAGAGACCCAGTACTTC.

Comments on this clone: Other DNA sequences in this specimen translate into the identical CDR3. The rearrangement uses TRBV10-1 and TRBJ2-1, with 9 bases lining up with TRBD2. This CDR3 is built from 16 residues. Germline CDR1 and CDR2: WNHNN and SYGVQD (reference sequence). The ends lost 0 bases at V and 0 bases at J; junction bases unmatched: 0. The CDR3 protein is CASSESSGSSYNEQFF. CDR3 nucleotide sequence: TGCGCCAGCAGTGAGTCTAGCGGGAGCTCCTACAATGAGCAGTTCTTC.

This clone was observed once. The chain employs TRBV7-9 and TRBJ2-1; TRBD2 aligns across 11 bases. Germline V gene data show CDR1 as SEHNR and CDR2 as FQNEAQ (reference sequence). The CDR3 consists of 15 residues. J was trimmed by 9 bases and V by 6 bases; bases with no gene match: 10. The chain's CDR3 is CASRALLLAGGEQFF. The CDR3 DNA follows: TGTGCCAGCAGGGCCCTTCTTCTAGCGGGAGGTGAGCAGTTCTTC.

J is TRBJ2-3 and V is TRBV9; TRBD2 agrees at 7 bases. Per the germline V gene, CDR1 is SGDLS and CDR2 is YYNGEE. After removal of 0 bases from V and 6 bases from J, the junction contained 7 bases not matched to a gene. CDR3 size: 15 residues. CDR3 sequence (DNA): TGTGCCAGCAGCGTAGCTCCAGCGGGGTTGGATACGCAGTATTTT. It codes for CASSVAPAGLDTQYF.

The J gene is TRBJ2-7, the V gene TRBV7-9, with 8 bases that match TRBD1. This CDR3 is built from 15 residues. CDR1 and CDR2 (germline): SEHNR, FQNEAQ (reference sequence). With V trimmed by 5 bases and J by 2 bases, 8 bases remained unmatched. The CDR3 is CASSQPGQATYEQYF. CDR3 nucleotide sequence: TGTGCCAGCAGCCAGCCGGGACAGGCTACCTACGAGCAGTACTTC.

The chain is built from TRBV28 and TRBJ1-4, with 7 bases lining up with TRBD1. Germline loops: CDR1 MDHEN, CDR2 SYDVKM. The CDR3 is made up of 12 amino acids. Trimming removed 5 bases from V and 8 bases from J; junction bases left unmatched: 2. DNA of the CDR3: TGTGCCAGCAGTGGGACAGCCGAAAAACTGTTTTTT. Translated, it gives CASSGTAEKLFF.

The V call is TRBV30, the J call TRBJ2-7; tentatively, D is TRBD1 (7 bases). Germline V gene data show CDR1 as GTSNPN and CDR2 as SVGIG (reference sequence). The CDR3 has 14 amino acids. The V end was cut by 2 bases, the J end by 4 bases, with 15 bases between. In DNA, the CDR3 is TGTGCCTGGAGTCAAGGAGCAGGGGGGTACGAGCAGTACTTC. The encoded protein is CAWSQGAGGYEQYF.

The chain combines TRBV4-1 with TRBJ2-7; tentatively, D is TRBD1 or TRBD2 (5 bases each). Trimming shortened V by 3 bases and J by 6 bases, and 12 bases separated the two germline ends. The germline V gene has CDR1 MGHRA and CDR2 YSYEKL. The CDR3 is made up of 13 amino acids. CDR3 amino acids: CASSHLGDGEQYF. DNA for the CDR3: TGCGCCAGCAGCCACTTGGGGGACGGCGAGCAGTACTTC.

The chain couples TRBV6-6 to TRBJ1-1, with D possibly TRBD1 on 6 matching bases. The CDR3 is made up of 14 amino acids. CDR1 MNHNY and CDR2 SVGAGI come from the germline V gene (reference sequence). The V end was cut by 4 bases, the J end by 3 bases, with 12 bases between. CDR3 sequence (DNA): TGTGCCAGCAGTTCCTTAGGGGGGGACACTGAAGCTTTCTTT. Amino acid sequence: CASSSLGGDTEAFF.

The rearrangement links TRBV7-8 to TRBJ2-7; D remains unclear. The V end was cut by 5 bases, the J end by 5 bases, with 22 bases between. Germline lookup yields CDR1 SGHVS and CDR2 FQNEAQ. The CDR3 loop spans 16 amino acids. This CDR3 is CASSPPRGRMINEQYF. CDR3 in DNA: TGTGCCAGCAGCCCCCCCAGAGGACGGATGATTAACGAGCAGTACTTC.